A single T cell receptor beta chain is shown here with its context. This sample is part of a study of blood T cell repertoires in COVID-19. Overall study context: Material from acute and convalescent COVID-19 was sourced from the United States, Italy and Spain. From T cells, B-cell-depleted T cells, or PBMCs came the material, which was cDNA or gDNA.

Trimming removed 7 bases from V and 5 bases from J, with 14 bases in between. Germline V gene sequence: CDR1 MNHEY, CDR2 SVGAGI. The CDR3 runs to 14 residues. Authors' methods: Estimates of nucleated cell counts were drawn from the amplification of reference gene primers. Using immunoSEQ multiplex PCR, the repertoire was profiled, and TCRdb retains in-frame clones only, with some absent. V and J calls and clone size are those listed in that table; D and trimming were worked out from the DNA. The table records about 59,000 clones, approximately 92% of them present only once. The chain joins TRBV6-5 to TRBJ2-2, with TRBD1 as a possible D gene (6 bases). The TCR was taken from a man older than 75 with acute or convalescent COVID-19. Material: peripheral blood. The CDR3 reads CASTGLTGTGELFF. CDR3 nucleotide sequence: TGTGCCAGCACCGGTTTAACAGGGACCGGGGAGCTGTTTTTT.